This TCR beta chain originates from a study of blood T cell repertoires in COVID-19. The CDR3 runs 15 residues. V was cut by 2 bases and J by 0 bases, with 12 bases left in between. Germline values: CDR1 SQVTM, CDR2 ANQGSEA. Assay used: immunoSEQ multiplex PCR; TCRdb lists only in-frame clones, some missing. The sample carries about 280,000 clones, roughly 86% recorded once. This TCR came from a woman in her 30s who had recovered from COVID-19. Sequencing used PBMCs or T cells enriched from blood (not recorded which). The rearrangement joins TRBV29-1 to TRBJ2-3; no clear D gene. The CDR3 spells CSVESTGRSTDTQYF. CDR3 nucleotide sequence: TGCAGCGTTGAATCTACGGGTCGGAGCACAGATACGCAGTATTTT.